This T cell receptor (beta chain) is from a study of regulatory and conventional T cells in RAG deficiency. The table came from immunoSEQ multiplex PCR; TCRdb's copy has only in-frame clones and leaves some out. The repertoire has fewer than 350 clones, 45% to 50% of them found once; the top ten carry about 41%. Regarding this clone: The antigen remains unidentified.

Study outcomes and limitations: Sorted Omenn CD25-high CD127-low cells may not be bona fide Tregs. Treg unique TCR beta sequences were approximately 95-fold fewer in Omenn syndrome and CID/AS patients than controls. Control T-cell subsets had markedly higher Shannon entropy and lower Simpson indices than RAG-deficient patients. Shorter CDR3s in all patient subsets; >85% Treg-Tconv overlap in Omenn.

Regulatory T cells were sorted from blood as CD4+ CD25-high CD127-low cells. The CDR3 has 11 residues. J was trimmed by 8 bases and V by 6 bases; bases with no gene match: 6. Germline V lookup: CDR1 DFQATT, CDR2 SNEGSKA (reference sequence). This receptor was identified in a human donor with RAG deficiency presenting as severe combined immunodeficiency. V usage is TRBV20-1 and J usage is TRBJ1-2; 7 positions agree with TRBD1. Source material: Tregs sorted from blood. The CDR3 loop is CSARGARGYTF. The CDR3 coding sequence is TGCAGTGCCAGGGGGGCGCGGGGCTACACCTTC.